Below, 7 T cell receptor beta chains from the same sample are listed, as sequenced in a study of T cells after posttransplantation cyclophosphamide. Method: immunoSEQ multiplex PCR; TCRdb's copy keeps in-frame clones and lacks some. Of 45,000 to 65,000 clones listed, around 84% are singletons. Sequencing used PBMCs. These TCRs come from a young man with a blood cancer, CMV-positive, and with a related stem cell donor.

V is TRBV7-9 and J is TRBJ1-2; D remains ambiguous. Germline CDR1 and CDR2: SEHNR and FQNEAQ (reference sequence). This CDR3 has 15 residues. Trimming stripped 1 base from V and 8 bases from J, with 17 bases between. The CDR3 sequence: CASSLEVRLMAGYTF. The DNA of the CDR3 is TGTGCCAGCAGCTTAGAAGTCAGACTAATGGCGGGCTACACCTTC.

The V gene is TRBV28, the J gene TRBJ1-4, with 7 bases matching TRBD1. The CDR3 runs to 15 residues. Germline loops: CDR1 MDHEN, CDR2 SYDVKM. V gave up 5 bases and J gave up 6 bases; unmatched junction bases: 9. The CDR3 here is CASSPGQVLYEKLFF. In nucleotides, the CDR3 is TGTGCCAGCAGTCCCGGACAGGTCCTTTATGAAAAACTGTTTTTT.

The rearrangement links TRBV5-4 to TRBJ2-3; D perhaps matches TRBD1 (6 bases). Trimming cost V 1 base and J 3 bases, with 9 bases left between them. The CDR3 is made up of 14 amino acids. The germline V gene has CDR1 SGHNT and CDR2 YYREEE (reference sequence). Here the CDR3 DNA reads TGTGCCAGCAGCTTGACAGGGTTAACAGATACGCAGTATTTT. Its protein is CASSLTGLTDTQYF.

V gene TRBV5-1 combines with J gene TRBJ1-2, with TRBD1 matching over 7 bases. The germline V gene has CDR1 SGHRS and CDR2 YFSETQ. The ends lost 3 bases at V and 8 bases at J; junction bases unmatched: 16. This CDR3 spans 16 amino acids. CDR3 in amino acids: CASSSRQGGLSRGYTF. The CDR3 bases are TGCGCCAGCAGCTCTAGACAGGGAGGTTTGAGTAGGGGCTACACCTTC.

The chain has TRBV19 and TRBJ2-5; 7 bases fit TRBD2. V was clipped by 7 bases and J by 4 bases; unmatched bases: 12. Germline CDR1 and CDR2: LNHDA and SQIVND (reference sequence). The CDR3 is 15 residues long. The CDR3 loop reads CASKSGVAGAETQYF. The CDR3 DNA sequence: TGTGCCAGTAAGAGTGGGGTTGCGGGAGCAGAGACCCAGTACTTC.

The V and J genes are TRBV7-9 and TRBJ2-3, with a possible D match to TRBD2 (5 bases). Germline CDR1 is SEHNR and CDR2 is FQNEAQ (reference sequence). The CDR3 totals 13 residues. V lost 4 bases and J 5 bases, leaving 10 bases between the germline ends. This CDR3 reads CASSSLGLDTQYF. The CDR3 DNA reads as TGTGCCAGCAGCTCACTAGGGTTAGATACGCAGTATTTT. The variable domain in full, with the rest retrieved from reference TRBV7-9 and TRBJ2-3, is DTGVSQNPRHKITKRGQNVTFRCDPISEHNRLYWYRQTLGQGPEFLTYFQNEAQLEKSRLLSDRFSAERPKGSFSTLEIQRTEQGDSAMYLCASSSLGLDTQYFGPGTRLTVL.

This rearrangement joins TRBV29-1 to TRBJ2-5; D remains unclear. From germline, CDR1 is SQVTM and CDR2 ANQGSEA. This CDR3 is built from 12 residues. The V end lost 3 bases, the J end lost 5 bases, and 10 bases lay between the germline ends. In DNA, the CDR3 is TGCAGCGTTGATACGGGTACGGAGACCCAGTACTTC. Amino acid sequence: CSVDTGTETQYF.